A single sample gave rise to the 19 T cell receptor beta chains below, sequenced in a study of identical twins. TCRdb recomputed calls from the 5' RACE reads with MiXCR, one row per CDR3 protein. The data show about 280,000 distinct CDR3 sequences, with less than 9% seen just once and roughly 2% held by the top ten. The same data also went into a second study, on yellow fever vaccine responses in identical twins.

The sample taken for sequencing was memory (CD45RO+) T cells sorted from blood. The receptors derive from a young woman in good health.

There are many counts of this clonotype. The chain employs TRBV20-1 and TRBJ2-1, with D unresolved. Trimming took 3 bases from V and 6 from J, leaving 9 bases between them. CDR1 and CDR2 from the germline V gene are DFQATT and SNEGSKA (reference sequence). The CDR3 is 12 amino acids. The CDR3 loop reads CSASSLGNEQFF. The CDR3 nucleotides are TGCAGTGCTAGTAGTTTGGGCAATGAGCAGTTCTTC.

This clonotype was seen at least ten times. The chain combines TRBV7-8 with TRBJ2-7, with D perhaps matching TRBD1 (7 bases). The V end lost 5 bases, the J end lost 4 bases, and 15 bases lay between the germline ends. The CDR3 totals 14 residues. Looked up from germline, CDR1 is SGHVS and CDR2 is FQNEAQ. CDR3 bases: TGTGCCAGCAGCCAGGGGGTCGGGGGATACGAGCAGTACGTC. This encodes CASSQGVGGYEQYV.

This clonotype was observed at least ten times. V and J are TRBV12-3 or TRBV12-4 and TRBJ1-2; the D gene is possibly TRBD1 (5 bases). CDR3 length: 13 residues. V was cut by 4 bases and J by 4 bases, with 10 bases left in between. CDR3 coding DNA: TGTGCCAGCAGTTGGGACGGACCCTATGGCTACACCTTC. It specifies CASSWDGPYGYTF.

This clonotype appeared many times. This chain's CDR3 is CASSLETGENEQFF. The CDR3 nucleotides are TGTGCCAGCAGCTTGGAGACAGGGGAAAATGAGCAGTTCTTC. The rearrangement links TRBV5-6 to TRBJ2-1, with 8 bases that match TRBD1. The CDR3 runs to 14 residues. From germline, CDR1 is SGHDT and CDR2 YYEEEE. The V segment lost 0 bases and the J segment 7 bases; nucleotides outside the gene matches: 3.

This clonotype was observed at least ten times. The chain links TRBV6-2 or TRBV6-3 to TRBJ2-7; possible D gene TRBD1, 6 bases. In germline, CDR1 is MNHEY, CDR2 SVGEGT. CDR3 length: 14 amino acids. V shed 5 bases and J shed 3 bases, with 14 bases lying between them. The CDR3 region is CASSPTDRFYEQYF. The CDR3 nucleotides are TGTGCCAGCAGTCCAACAGACAGGTTCTACGAGCAGTACTTC.

The chain recombines TRBV20-1 with TRBJ2-4; 8 bases agree with TRBD2. The CDR3 runs 15 residues. V shed 6 bases and J 0 bases; nucleotides not matched to a gene: 7. Germline V gene lookup returns CDR1 DFQATT and CDR2 SNEGSKA (reference sequence). CDR3: CSALAGPVAKNIQYF. CDR3 in DNA: TGCAGTGCCCTAGCGGGCCCCGTAGCCAAAAACATTCAGTACTTC.

The rearrangement uses TRBV2 and TRBJ2-2; 8 bases are shared with TRBD2. The junction had 6 bases not matched to a gene; V was cut back by 5 bases and J by 4 bases. Looked up from germline, CDR1 is SNHLY and CDR2 is FYNNEI. This CDR3 spans 15 amino acids. CDR3 DNA sequence: TGTGCCAGCAGTCGGGGGGGCGCAGGCACCGGGGAGCTGTTTTTT. It specifies CASSRGGAGTGELFF.

In this sample, this clonotype turned up a few times. CDR3 sequence (DNA): TGCGCCAGCAGCCAAGATTTGGCTAGCGGGGGAGTGGATACGCAGTATTTT. This codes for CASSQDLASGGVDTQYF. This chain joins TRBV4-1 and TRBJ2-3; TRBD2 matches 10 bases. The ends lost 0 bases at V and 6 bases at J; junction bases unmatched: 9. The CDR3 is 17 amino acids. Germline CDR1 reads MGHRA; CDR2 reads YSYEKL.

This clonotype was recorded a few times. The rearrangement joins TRBV12-5 to TRBJ2-2; perhaps TRBD1 as D (6 bases). The length of the CDR3 is 12 residues. Trimming took 7 bases from V and 5 from J, leaving 8 bases between them. CDR1 and CDR2 (germline): LGHNT, FRNRAP. DNA for the CDR3: TGTGCTAGTGCTGGACAGACCGGGGAGCTGTTTTTT. Its translation: CASAGQTGELFF.

This clonotype was counted a few times. The chain uses TRBV3-1 and TRBJ2-3; D is uncertain. Germline CDR1 reads LGHDT; CDR2 reads YNNKEL (reference sequence). The CDR3 covers 15 residues. With 1 base removed from V and 2 bases from J, the gap between germline ends came to 10 bases. CDR3 DNA sequence: TGTGCCAGCAGCCAAGGGCCGACGTACACAGATACGCAGTATTTT. Its protein product is CASSQGPTYTDTQYF.

A few counts support this clonotype. This chain uses TRBV5-1 with TRBJ2-1; 7 bases line up with TRBD2. The CDR3 spans 15 residues. Germline loops: CDR1 SGHRS, CDR2 YFSETQ. Trimming cost V 0 bases and J 3 bases; bases outside gene matches: 3. The CDR3 loop reads CASSLGTSHYNEQFF. The CDR3 DNA reads TGCGCCAGCAGCTTGGGGACTAGTCACTACAATGAGCAGTTCTTC.

Details on this clonotype: Being one base from a much bigger clone, this may be a read error. The rearrangement joins TRBV5-1 to TRBJ2-1; TRBD2 is a possible D gene (6 bases). V lost 5 bases to trimming and J lost 2 bases, with 8 bases between them. This CDR3 has 13 residues. Germline V gene data show CDR1 as SGHRS and CDR2 as YFSETQ. The CDR3 protein is CASRTRPYNEQFF. CDR3 bases: TGCGCCAGCAGGACTAGACCCTACAATGAGCAGTTCTTC.

At least ten counts were recorded for this clonotype. The rearrangement joins TRBV12-3 or TRBV12-4 to TRBJ2-2, with 13 bases matching TRBD2. The CDR3 loop spans 19 amino acids. V gave up 6 bases and J gave up 2 bases; unmatched junction bases: 12. The CDR3 spells CASSPTSVGLAGNTGELFF. The CDR3 region has the DNA TGTGCCAGCAGCCCTACGTCTGTGGGACTAGCGGGAAACACCGGGGAGCTGTTTTTT.

This clonotype appeared many times. The CDR3 coding sequence is TGCGCCAGCAGCTCGACTGACATTGGGGAGACCCAGTACTTC. Its protein is CASSSTDIGETQYF. The chain uses TRBV5-1 and TRBJ2-5; the D is unclear. The CDR3 spans 14 residues. CDR1 is SGHRS and CDR2 is YFSETQ in the germline V gene. V dropped 3 bases and J dropped 5 bases, with 14 bases sitting between them.

This chain uses TRBV9 with TRBJ2-7, with TRBD1 matching 9 bases. Losses at the gene ends were 3 bases for V and 3 bases for J; bases not matched to a gene: 13. CDR3 length equals 17 residues. Per germline, CDR1 SGDLS and CDR2 YYNGEE. The CDR3: CASSGRQGGQGLYEQYF. CDR3 bases: TGTGCCAGCAGCGGGCGTCAAGGGGGACAGGGCCTCTACGAGCAGTACTTC.

The genes are TRBV11-3 and TRBJ2-2; 8 positions match TRBD1. V trimming: 5 bases; J trimming: 3 bases; junction bases outside the gene matches: 8. The length of the CDR3 is 16 residues. Germline assignment: CDR1 SGHNT and CDR2 YENEEA. DNA for the CDR3: TGTGCCAGCAGCCTTCAGGGGGCTTCGGACACCGGGGAGCTGTTTTTT. This codes for CASSLQGASDTGELFF.

The chain is built from TRBV25-1 and TRBJ2-5; 10 bases agree with TRBD2. The V and J ends lost 7 bases and 4 bases, in that order; junction bases with no gene match: 3. The CDR3 consists of 13 residues. Looked up from germline, CDR1 is MGHDK and CDR2 is SYGVNS. The CDR3 is CASNLAGAETQYF. The CDR3 coding sequence is TGTGCCAGCAATCTAGCGGGGGCAGAGACCCAGTACTTC.

This clonotype turned up a few times. This chain uses TRBV6-1 with TRBJ2-2; D gene uncertain. Trimming cost V 1 base and J 0 bases, with 6 bases left between them. Germline V gives CDR1 MNHNS, CDR2 SASEGT. This CDR3 has 15 amino acids. CDR3 sequence reads: CASSEEGPNTGELFF. The CDR3 DNA follows: TGTGCCAGCAGTGAAGAGGGCCCGAACACCGGGGAGCTGTTTTTT.

Here the CDR3 DNA reads TGTGCCAGCACAGGGAGCAATGAGCAGTTCTTC. As protein: CASTGSNEQFF. This chain joins TRBV2 and TRBJ2-1; D may correspond to TRBD1 or TRBD2 (5 bases each). In germline, CDR1 is SNHLY, CDR2 FYNNEI. V lost 7 bases and J lost 6, with 7 bases in between. The CDR3 extends over 11 amino acids.